This T cell receptor beta chain was obtained from a study of cytomegalovirus exposure and HLA in healthy donors. General study points: In a later analysis, several top co-occurrence clusters appeared linked to parvovirus B19, influenza, CMV and Epstein-Barr virus.

Trimming took 5 bases from V and 2 from J; bases not matched to a gene: 10. The CDR3 has 16 residues. Germline V gene lookup returns CDR1 SGHTA and CDR2 FQGNSA. As regards this clone: The antigen is not known.

The PCR made use of 60 Vbeta and 13 Jbeta primers. Here immunoSEQ multiplex PCR was the method, and the copy in TCRdb shows in-frame clones only, minus some. The sample holds roughly 140,000 clones, over 55% seen once. The chain couples TRBV7-2 to TRBJ2-3; 7 positions match TRBD1. The sequencing input was PBMCs. The TCR was taken from a man in his forties in good health and CMV-seronegative. CDR3 sequence reads: CASSQGGGYHTDTQYF. CDR3 bases: TGTGCCAGCAGCCAAGGGGGCGGGTACCACACAGATACGCAGTATTTT.